These T cell receptor beta chains were read from a single sample in a study of T cells in Graves' hyperthyroidism and ophthalmopathy. Using its own MiXCR run on the multiplex PCR reads, TCRdb lists one record per CDR3 protein. The sample holds fewer than 650,000 distinct CDR3 sequences, approximately 15% seen once. The sequenced sample consisted of blood. The receptors stem from a woman between 18 and 29 years old with Graves' ophthalmopathy. CDR3s include the opening cysteine and the closing phenylalanine or tryptophan. A D gene is named only where the DNA matches it firmly. Expanded clones are given a class, and other clones once, few, many or no size at all.

j_call v_call cdr3_length d_call clone_size cdr3_nt cdr3_aa
TRBJ1-2 TRBV6-1 17 TRBD1 - TGTGCCAGCACCCGAGACAGGGGGCGCCCCGAAGGCTATGGCTACACCTTC CASTRDRGRPEGYGYTF
TRBJ2-5 TRBV7-9 14 - many TGTGCCAGCGTTCCGCGGGGGCCGGCAGAGACCCAGTACTTC CASVPRGPAETQYF
TRBJ2-1 TRBV6-2/TRBV6-3 17 TRBD2 once TGTGCCAGCAGTACAGGTGGGACTAGCGGGCTGCGGAGGGAGCAGTTCTTC CASSTGGTSGLRREQFF
TRBJ1-5 TRBV30 13 - many TGTGCCTGGAGTCGGGATAGCAATCAGCCCCAGCATTTT CAWSRDSNQPQHF
TRBJ1-2 TRBV15 14 - many TGTGCCACCAGCAGAGGAGGCGAACATCATGGCTACACCTTC CATSRGGEHHGYTF
TRBJ1-2 TRBV29-1 14 TRBD1 many TGCAGCGTTGAAGACGGGGACAGGGACCATGGCTACACCTTC CSVEDGDRDHGYTF
TRBJ2-7 TRBV18 16 TRBD1 - TGTGCCAGCTCACCAGGTCCGGGACAGGGTACCTACGAGCAGTACTTC CASSPGPGQGTYEQYF
TRBJ2-7 TRBV28 15 TRBD2 many TGTGCCAGCAGTCCCCCCGGGACTATTAAGTACGAGCAGTACTTC CASSPPGTIKYEQYF
TRBJ2-5 TRBV7-8 18 TRBD1 - TGTGCCAGCAGCTTAGGGTGGGGCTTCGGGACAGGGGGCGGGACCCAGTACTTC CASSLGWGFGTGGGTQYF
TRBJ2-4 TRBV11-2 14 TRBD2 - TGTGCCAGCAGCTTCGGGGAGGGGAGAAACATTCAGTACTTC CASSFGEGRNIQYF
TRBJ2-1 TRBV15 16 TRBD2 many TGTGCCACCAGCAGGTCGGCGGGGGGCTCCTACAATGAGCAGTTCTTC CATSRSAGGSYNEQFF
TRBJ2-3 TRBV2 17 - few TGTGCCAGCTGGGTCTCCGAACTAGAGTCAGTCACAGATACGCAGTATTTT CASWVSELESVTDTQYF
TRBJ2-1 TRBV5-5 15 - - TGTGCCAGCAGCTTCAGCGCCATTGTAGGGAATGAGCAGTTCTTC CASSFSAIVGNEQFF
TRBJ2-7 TRBV10-3 15 TRBD1 many TGTGCCATCAGCCCGAAGGGACAGGGGAAAGGCGAGCAGTACTTC CAISPKGQGKGEQYF
TRBJ2-1 TRBV4-1 17 TRBD2 - TGCGCCAGCAGCCATGAACCCACTAGCGGGAGTTACAATGAGCAGTTCTTC CASSHEPTSGSYNEQFF
TRBJ2-1 TRBV12-3/TRBV12-4 12 - many TGTGCCAGCAGTTTAGGGAATTTAGAGCAGTTCTTC CASSLGNLEQFF
TRBJ2-3 TRBV9 13 - few TGTGCCATCGGGTCGGGAGAGTCAGATACGCAGTATTTT CAIGSGESDTQYF
TRBJ2-2 TRBV20-1 16 TRBD2 - TGCAGTGCTAGAGCGGGGGGAGGGCCCTGGAGTGGGGAGCTGTTTTTT CSARAGGGPWSGELFF
TRBJ1-3 TRBV3-1 18 TRBD1 few TGTGCCAGCAGCCAAGCACCTCTATCAGGGGGACCTGGAAACACCATATATTTT CASSQAPLSGGPGNTIYF
TRBJ1-4 TRBV2 14 - many TGTGCCAGCAGGGAGGGACCAACTAATGAAAAACTGTTTTTT CASREGPTNEKLFF
TRBJ2-1 TRBV7-3 15 TRBD2 few TGTGCCAGCAGCTTTTTAGGGACTAGCGACAATGAGCAGTTCTTC CASSFLGTSDNEQFF
TRBJ1-5 TRBV4-1 15 - few TGCGCCAGCAGCCAAGCACGGTATAGCAATCAGCCCCAGCATTTT CASSQARYSNQPQHF
TRBJ2-7 TRBV30 12 - few TGTGCCTGGAGTTTACAGGACTACGAGCAGTACTTC CAWSLQDYEQYF
TRBJ1-2 TRBV6-1 16 - - TGTGCCAGCAGTGACCCCATGGGGGTGGAGGTGTGGGGCTACACCTTC CASSDPMGVEVWGYTF
TRBJ2-1 TRBV9 17 TRBD1 - TGTGCCAGCAGCGTAGGGTCCCGGACAGGGGAAAGCGGTGAGCAGTTCTTC CASSVGSRTGESGEQFF
TRBJ1-1 TRBV11-3 14 TRBD1 many TGTGCCAGCAGCTCTGTTGACAGGGCCACTGAAGCTTTCTTT CASSSVDRATEAFF
TRBJ1-2 TRBV20-1 12 - - TGCAGTGCTGCATCAGGGCACTATGGCTACACCTTC CSAASGHYGYTF
TRBJ1-1 TRBV19 13 - - TGTGCCAGCCAGGACAACCTAAACACTGAAGCTTTCTTT CASQDNLNTEAFF
TRBJ1-1 TRBV19 13 - many TGTGCCAGTCGGGGCGGATGGAACACTGAAGCTTTCTTT CASRGGWNTEAFF
TRBJ2-7 TRBV20-1 12 - few TGCAGTGCTAGATATCAGGGCTACGAGCAGTACTTC CSARYQGYEQYF
TRBJ1-1 TRBV11-2 14 - many TGTGCCAGCAGCTTAGATATGTGGAACACTGAAGCTTTCTTT CASSLDMWNTEAFF
TRBJ1-2 TRBV12-5 14 - - TGTGCTAGTGGTTTGGGGTTAGACAGTGGCGGCTACACCTTC CASGLGLDSGGYTF
TRBJ2-3 TRBV7-9 13 - many TGTGCCAGCAGCCGAACCGGTTTGGATACGCAGTATTTT CASSRTGLDTQYF
TRBJ1-5 TRBV12-3/TRBV12-4 19 - many TGTGCCAGCGGCTCGGGAGGGAGTCTCGCGAGGCATAGCAATCAGCCCCAGCATTTT CASGSGGSLARHSNQPQHF
TRBJ2-3 TRBV28 14 TRBD2 many TGTGCCAGCAGGGTAGCGGGAGCTGAAGATACGCAGTATTTT CASRVAGAEDTQYF
TRBJ2-7 TRBV5-1 15 - many TGCGCCAGCAGCTTGGCCGGAGGGGCCTCCTACGAGCAGTACTTC CASSLAGGASYEQYF
TRBJ1-2 TRBV7-3 12 - many TGTGCCAGCAGCCGCTCCCGAGATGGCTACACCTTC CASSRSRDGYTF
TRBJ1-6 TRBV28 18 TRBD1 many TGTGCCAGCAAACAAACCGGGACAGGGTTTCCCTATAATTCACCCCTCCACTTT CASKQTGTGFPYNSPLHF
TRBJ2-7 TRBV13 14 - - TGTGCCAGCAAACTCCCAGGGGAGTTTGGGGAGCAGTACTTC CASKLPGEFGEQYF
TRBJ1-2 TRBV7-2 17 - many TGTGCCAGCAGCCCCCGTGATGGGGGGAGAATCAGCTATGGCTACACCTTC CASSPRDGGRISYGYTF
TRBJ1-1 TRBV5-5 15 - many TGTGCCAGCAGCCTGGTTCGGGGGGGCGGAACTGAAGCTTTCTTT CASSLVRGGGTEAFF
TRBJ2-1 TRBV2 11 - many TGTGCCAGCAGAGGCCAGGGGTTTTGGTTCTTC CASRGQGFWFF
TRBJ2-3 TRBV9 16 - few TGTGCCAGCACCCCCGAGTCGGCTCCTTCCACAGATACGCAGTATTTT CASTPESAPSTDTQYF
TRBJ1-2 TRBV27 15 - many TGTGCCAGCAGTTTTGGACGGGGGAAGGCCTATGGCTACACCTTC CASSFGRGKAYGYTF
TRBJ1-2 TRBV30 14 TRBD1 - TGTGCCTGGAGCCCCGGACAGGGAAGGGGTGGCTACACCTTC CAWSPGQGRGGYTF
TRBJ2-1 TRBV2 14 - many TGTGCCAGCAGTGGGCTCCGCCATTACAATGAGCAGTTCTTC CASSGLRHYNEQFF
TRBJ2-7 TRBV30 12 TRBD1 many TGTGCCTGGAGTCGGGACAGAGGCGAGCAGTACTTC CAWSRDRGEQYF
TRBJ1-5 TRBV30 14 - many TGTGCCTGGAGTGTAGACCGGTGGGGCCAGCCCCAGCATTTT CAWSVDRWGQPQHF
TRBJ2-1 TRBV19 14 TRBD1 few TGTGCCAGTAGTTCCAAGACAGGGGAGTTTGAGCAGTTCTTC CASSSKTGEFEQFF
TRBJ2-1 TRBV11-2 16 - - TGTGCCAGCAGCTTACATGGCGGGGGCTCCCACAATGAGCAGTTCTTC CASSLHGGGSHNEQFF
TRBJ1-1 TRBV20-1 16 - many TGCAGTGCTAGAGATCCTACAGGGATTAGGGACACTGAAGCTTTCTTT CSARDPTGIRDTEAFF